Below, 32 T cell receptor beta chains from the same sample are listed, as sequenced in a study of blood T cell repertoires in COVID-19. TCRdb's table, derived via immunoSEQ multiplex PCR, lists solely in-frame clones and lacks some. Of about 210,000 clones detected, about 89% appear once; the ten largest clones hold about 5%. Source material: peripheral blood. These receptors all come from a woman aged 40 to 50 with acute or convalescent COVID-19.

The gene calls are TRBV30 and TRBJ1-2, with 10 positions matching TRBD1. V dropped 0 bases and J dropped 6; count of bases not matched to a gene: 4. CDR1 is GTSNPN and CDR2 is SVGIG in the germline V gene (reference sequence). The CDR3 is made up of 14 amino acids. The CDR3 reads CAWSVGTGVDGYTF. The CDR3 DNA reads TGTGCCTGGAGTGTAGGGACAGGGGTGGATGGCTACACCTTC.

The gene calls are TRBV20-1 and TRBJ2-3; D call uncertain. CDR3 length equals 11 residues. V lost 6 bases, J lost 2 bases, and 6 bases lay in between. The germline V gene encodes CDR1 DFQATT and CDR2 SNEGSKA (reference sequence). This CDR3 is CSATYTDTQYF. CDR3 bases: TGCAGTGCAACCTACACAGATACGCAGTATTTT.

In this sample, this clone turned up many times. The rearrangement links TRBV2 to TRBJ1-1; 7 positions match TRBD1. CDR1 SNHLY and CDR2 FYNNEI come from the germline V gene. With V trimmed by 6 bases and J by 1 base, 11 bases remained unmatched. The CDR3 has 16 residues. The CDR3 region has the DNA TGTGCCAGCAGGCTTAGAGGACAGGTGGGGAACACTGAAGCTTTCTTT. The encoded protein is CASRLRGQVGNTEAFF.

The gene calls are TRBV5-6 and TRBJ1-6; 8 bases agree with TRBD1. Germline V lookup: CDR1 SGHDT, CDR2 YYEEEE. V shed 3 bases and J 4 bases; nucleotides not matched to a gene: 9. This CDR3 spans 17 amino acids. Written as DNA, the CDR3 is TGTGCCAGCAGCTCCGCAGGGGGCGCGAGATATAATTCACCCCTCCACTTT. The encoded protein is CASSSAGGARYNSPLHF.

The genes are TRBV30 and TRBJ1-5; D is possibly TRBD1 (5 bases). The CDR3 length is 12 residues. Germline CDR1 is GTSNPN and CDR2 is SVGIG (reference sequence). Trimming pared 1 base from V and 5 bases from J, leaving 6 bases between. CDR3: CAWSAGYQPQHF. The DNA of the CDR3 is TGTGCCTGGAGTGCAGGGTATCAGCCCCAGCATTTT.

The gene calls are TRBV19 and TRBJ1-4; 10 bases are shared with TRBD1. Germline V CDR1 and CDR2: LNHDA, SQIVND (reference sequence). The CDR3 runs to 15 residues. Germline trimming cut 5 bases from V and 6 bases from J; bases unmatched to any gene: 6. CDR3 amino acids: CASSLSTGGYEKLFF. The CDR3 nucleotides are TGTGCCAGTAGTCTTTCGACAGGGGGCTATGAAAAACTGTTTTTT. Full variable domain (outside the CDR3, taken from reference TRBV19 and TRBJ1-4): DGGITQSPKYLFRKEGQNVTLSCEQNLNHDAMYWYRQDPGQGLRLIYYSQIVNDFQKGDIAEGYSVSREKKESFPLTVTSAQKNPTAFYLCASSLSTGGYEKLFFGSGTQLSVL.

This chain joins TRBV5-6 and TRBJ2-7, with D possibly matching TRBD1 (6 bases). The germline gives CDR1 SGHDT, CDR2 YYEEEE. V was clipped by 1 base and J by 0 bases, with 8 bases between them. CDR3 length: 14 amino acids. CDR3 DNA: TGTGCCAGCAGCTTGCAGGGGTCCTCCTACGAGCAGTACGTC. Amino acid sequence: CASSLQGSSYEQYV.

This rearrangement joins TRBV25-1 to TRBJ1-2, with D tentatively TRBD1 (5 bases). Germline values: CDR1 MGHDK, CDR2 SYGVNS. V was clipped by 3 bases and J by 6 bases, with 8 bases between them. This CDR3 region has 12 residues. The CDR3 loop is CASSDRAHGYTF. Written as DNA, the CDR3 is TGTGCCAGCAGTGACAGGGCCCATGGCTACACCTTC.

V is TRBV6-1 and J is TRBJ2-5; 8 nucleotides line up with TRBD1. CDR1 is MNHNS and CDR2 is SASEGT in the germline V gene. The length of the CDR3 is 15 residues. The V segment lost 2 bases and the J segment 2 bases; nucleotides outside the gene matches: 4. The CDR3 region has the DNA TGTGCCAGCAGTGAAAGGGGACAGGATCAAGAGACCCAGTACTTC. Encoded protein: CASSERGQDQETQYF.

The gene calls are TRBV5-5 and TRBJ2-3; 8 bases agree with TRBD2. The length of the CDR3 is 19 residues. The V and J ends lost 4 bases and 2 bases, in that order; junction bases with no gene match: 18. Germline CDR1 SGHKS, CDR2 YYEKEE (reference sequence). The DNA of the CDR3 is TGTGCCAGCAGCCCCCGGGCCCGGGGGAGCGGGGGACCCACAGATACGCAGTATTTT. Its protein product is CASSPRARGSGGPTDTQYF.

The chain employs TRBV4-1 and TRBJ1-1; 9 nucleotides line up with TRBD1. Trimming at V came to 0 bases and at J to 3 bases, leaving 11 bases not matched to a gene. The CDR3 consists of 18 residues. Germline V gene lookup returns CDR1 MGHRA and CDR2 YSYEKL. The CDR3 loop reads CASSQDWRTGDRDTEAFF. The CDR3 bases are TGCGCCAGCAGCCAAGATTGGCGAACGGGGGACAGGGACACTGAAGCTTTCTTT.

This chain connects TRBV19 to TRBJ1-2; a possible D gene is TRBD1 (6 bases). The CDR3 spans 13 residues. CDR1 LNHDA and CDR2 SQIVND come from the germline V gene (reference sequence). Trimming cost V 6 bases and J 2 bases, with 10 bases left between them. This CDR3 is CASSGTTNYGYTF. The CDR3, as DNA: TGTGCCAGTAGCGGGACAACCAACTATGGCTACACCTTC. The full variable domain, its missing parts supplied by reference TRBV19 and TRBJ1-2, is DGGITQSPKYLFRKEGQNVTLSCEQNLNHDAMYWYRQDPGQGLRLIYYSQIVNDFQKGDIAEGYSVSREKKESFPLTVTSAQKNPTAFYLCASSGTTNYGYTFGSGTRLTVV.

The V call is TRBV10-3, the J call TRBJ1-3, with D possibly matching TRBD1 (5 bases). The CDR3 consists of 15 residues. Germline-derived CDR1 and CDR2 are ENHRY and SYGVKD. Between the trimmed V and J ends, which lost 7 bases and 0 bases, there was a span of 13 bases. The CDR3 nucleotides are TGTGCCATCATCGACAGCGCAAGCTCTGGAAACACCATATATTTT. Translating gives CAIIDSASSGNTIYF.

The J gene is TRBJ2-5, the V gene TRBV5-1; 7 bases line up with TRBD1. The CDR3 has 17 residues. Per germline, CDR1 SGHRS and CDR2 YFSETQ. Trimming took 3 bases from V and 2 from J; bases not matched to a gene: 13. CDR3 nucleotide sequence: TGCGCCAGCAGCTGGCAAACAGGGGTCCCCATACAAGAGACCCAGTACTTC. This encodes CASSWQTGVPIQETQYF.

The chain carries TRBV19 and TRBJ2-5; 8 positions match TRBD1. With V trimmed by 10 bases and J by 2 bases, 6 bases remained unmatched. Germline-derived CDR1 and CDR2 are LNHDA and SQIVND (reference sequence). The CDR3 extends over 13 amino acids. The CDR3 sequence: CATETGEQETQYF. CDR3 DNA sequence: TGTGCCACCGAGACAGGGGAACAAGAGACCCAGTACTTC. The full variable domain, rest sourced from reference TRBV19 and TRBJ2-5, is DGGITQSPKYLFRKEGQNVTLSCEQNLNHDAMYWYRQDPGQGLRLIYYSQIVNDFQKGDIAEGYSVSREKKESFPLTVTSAQKNPTAFYLCATETGEQETQYFGPGTRLLVL.

This chain uses TRBV9 with TRBJ2-2; D may be TRBD2 (5 bases). Germline assignment: CDR1 SGDLS and CDR2 YYNGEE. CDR3 length: 15 amino acids. V was trimmed by 2 bases and J by 5 bases, leaving 13 bases between them. DNA for the CDR3: TGTGCCAGCAGCGTCGAGCGATCGGGGACCGGGGAGCTGTTTTTT. Protein sequence: CASSVERSGTGELFF.

The J gene is TRBJ2-3, the V gene TRBV2; 7 bases match TRBD2. The CDR3 is 19 residues long. The junction had 12 bases not matched to a gene; V was cut back by 0 bases and J by 0 bases. Germline values: CDR1 SNHLY, CDR2 FYNNEI. The CDR3 DNA follows: TGTGCCAGCAGTGAAGCGGGTAGCGGGCGACCATTTAGCACAGATACGCAGTATTTT. Amino acids: CASSEAGSGRPFSTDTQYF.

The chain recombines TRBV27 with TRBJ2-2; tentatively, D is TRBD2 (6 bases). Germline CDR1 reads MNHEY; CDR2 reads SMNVEV (reference sequence). The V and J ends lost 3 bases and 2 bases respectively, with 13 bases between them. CDR3 length equals 16 residues. CDR3 sequence: CASSFFWGDNTGELFF. In nucleotides, the CDR3 is TGTGCCAGCAGTTTCTTTTGGGGGGATAACACCGGGGAGCTGTTTTTT.

The chain joins TRBV9 to TRBJ1-2; 7 positions match TRBD1. Germline lookup yields CDR1 SGDLS and CDR2 YYNGEE. J gave up 4 bases and V 0 bases, and 3 bases lay outside the gene matches. There are 14 residues in the CDR3. CDR3 in amino acids: CASSVGGQSYGYTF. The CDR3 nucleotides read TGTGCCAGCAGCGTAGGGGGACAGTCCTATGGCTACACCTTC.

The V call is TRBV4-1, the J call TRBJ2-7; 8 positions agree with TRBD1. The CDR3 sequence is 16 residues long. V lost 4 bases and J lost 4; bases outside the gene matches: 12. The V gene's germline CDR1 is MGHRA and CDR2 YSYEKL. CDR3 nucleotide sequence: TGCGCCAGCAGCCCCTACCCCCAAGGACAGGGTTACGAGCAGTACGTC. Translating it yields CASSPYPQGQGYEQYV.

On this clone: Other DNA variants within this sample encode the same CDR3. V is TRBV24-1 and J is TRBJ1-2, with D maybe TRBD1 (5 bases). CDR1 is KGHDR, CDR2 SFDVKD, per germline. The CDR3 spans 12 residues. V lost 7 bases and J 1 base, leaving 6 bases between the germline ends. This CDR3 reads CATSDSNYGYTF. In DNA form, the CDR3 reads TGTGCCACCAGCGACAGTAACTATGGCTACACCTTC.

The chain links TRBV6-5 to TRBJ1-1; 8 bases line up with TRBD1. Germline V CDR1 and CDR2: MNHEY, SVGAGI. Losses at the gene ends were 6 bases for V and 0 bases for J; bases not matched to a gene: 6. This CDR3 is built from 15 residues. The CDR3: CASRIQGEVNTEAFF. CDR3 bases: TGTGCCAGCAGAATACAGGGGGAGGTGAACACTGAAGCTTTCTTT.

The CDR3 protein is CASSLRQGARTF. CDR3 DNA sequence: TGTGCCAGCAGTCTAAGACAGGGGGCGCGAACCTTC. The rearrangement joins TRBV2 to TRBJ1-2; 10 bases are a match to TRBD1. Losses at the gene ends were 5 bases for V and 14 bases for J; bases not matched to a gene: 8. The CDR3 is made up of 12 amino acids. Per the germline V gene, CDR1 is SNHLY and CDR2 is FYNNEI. The full variable domain, in which reference TRBV2 and TRBJ1-2 provide the parts outside the CDR3, is EPEVTQTPSHQVTQMGQEVILRCVPISNHLYFYWYRQILGQKVEFLVSFYNNEISEKSEIFDDQFSVERPDGSNFTLKIRSTKLEDSAMYFCASSLRQGARTFGSGTRLTVV.

The chain couples TRBV19 to TRBJ1-3; possibly TRBD1 for D (6 bases). Germline assignment: CDR1 LNHDA and CDR2 SQIVND (reference sequence). Trimming pared 2 bases from V and 0 bases from J, leaving 8 bases between. The CDR3 has 15 residues. The CDR3 DNA is TGTGCCAGTAGTATACAGGGGCCCTCTGGAAACACCATATATTTT. It translates to CASSIQGPSGNTIYF.

The chain has TRBV6-6 and TRBJ1-2; no definite D call. The CDR3 is 17 residues long. Trimming shortened V by 5 bases and J by 6 bases, and 25 bases separated the two germline ends. CDR1 and CDR2 from the germline V gene are MNHNY and SVGAGI (reference sequence). In nucleotides, the CDR3 is TGTGCCAGCAGTCCCGCCGAGGCGCGGACTACCCAGGATGGCTACACCTTC. Translating it yields CASSPAEARTTQDGYTF.

Points on this clone: This specimen includes other DNA sequences encoding the same CDR3. V gene TRBV24-1 combines with J gene TRBJ2-2, with 7 nucleotides matching TRBD1. The CDR3 covers 15 residues. In germline, CDR1 is KGHDR, CDR2 SFDVKD. V trimming: 6 bases; J trimming: 0 bases; junction bases outside the gene matches: 3. CDR3: CATSKGQANTGELFF. In nucleotides, the CDR3 is TGTGCCACCAGTAAAGGACAGGCGAACACCGGGGAGCTGTTTTTT.

This chain links TRBV2 with TRBJ2-5; 7 nucleotides agree with TRBD1. The CDR3 extends over 11 amino acids. Germline V gene lookup returns CDR1 SNHLY and CDR2 FYNNEI. J gave up 9 bases and V 6 bases, and 4 bases lay outside the gene matches. The CDR3 reads CASSGDRSQYF. The CDR3 bases are TGTGCCAGCAGCGGGGACAGATCCCAGTACTTC.

The chain has TRBV6-5 and TRBJ2-7; 10 bases map to TRBD1. Germline V lookup: CDR1 MNHEY, CDR2 SVGAGI. The trim removed 3 bases at V and 0 bases at J, leaving 5 bases unmatched. This CDR3 is 16 amino acids long. CDR3: CASSYSDRGASYEQYV. The CDR3 DNA reads as TGTGCCAGCAGTTATTCGGACAGGGGGGCCTCCTACGAGCAGTACGTC.

The gene calls are TRBV7-2 and TRBJ1-6; D is ambiguous. This CDR3 region has 12 residues. Trimming removed 5 bases from V and 12 bases from J, with 11 bases in between. Germline CDR1 is SGHTA and CDR2 is FQGNSA. CDR3 sequence (DNA): TGTGCCAGCAGCCCTGGCAGTGGACCCCTCCACTTT. Its protein product is CASSPGSGPLHF.

The V gene is TRBV21-1, the J gene TRBJ2-6; TRBD2, the table's D call, lacks a check against the DNA. TRBV21-1 is a known pseudogene. This CDR3 has 15 residues. The CDR3 protein is CASSKDSSGANVLTF. In DNA, the CDR3 is TGTGCCAGCAGCAAAGATAGCTCTGGGGCCAACGTCCTGACTTTC.

The V gene is TRBV6-6, the J gene TRBJ1-1; no reliable D call. The CDR3 extends over 15 amino acids. Germline loops: CDR1 MNHNY, CDR2 SVGAGI (reference sequence). Deletions cut 5 bases from V and 1 base from J, with 14 bases between. CDR3 DNA sequence: TGTGCCAGCAGTCCGTACCGAGGATGGAACACTGAAGCTTTCTTT. Amino acid sequence: CASSPYRGWNTEAFF.

This chain joins TRBV5-8 and TRBJ1-5, with D uncertain. This CDR3 is built from 13 residues. Trimming stripped 3 bases from V and 0 bases from J, with 4 bases between. Germline assignment: CDR1 SGHTS and CDR2 YDEGEE. For the CDR3, the DNA is TGTGCCAGCAGCTCGTATAGCAATCAGCCCCAGCATTTT. It specifies CASSSYSNQPQHF.